This TCR beta chain came from a study of cytomegalovirus exposure and HLA in healthy donors. Turning to the study itself: About 85 million unique TCR sequences came from HLA-typed donors in an early release.

Amplification used 60 Vbeta primers and 13 Jbeta primers. The authors' processing: Tens of millions of unique TCR beta chains, roughly 11 million of them shared, were counted by a later analysis. Repertoires were generated with immunoSEQ multiplex PCR, while TCRdb's copy carries only in-frame clones and drops some. That table is the source of V, J and clone size, and D and trimming were worked out from the DNA. The data contain roughly 160,000 clones, 60% to 80% of them singletons. The TCR was taken from a man aged 45-65 years in good health and CMV-seropositive. What was sequenced was PBMCs.

CDR3 DNA sequence: TGTGCCAGCAGCGGCCGACAGGGGGTACTTATTGGAAACACCATATATTTT. Protein: CASSGRQGVLIGNTIYF. The genes are TRBV7-6 and TRBJ1-3; TRBD1 matches 9 bases. CDR1 SGHVS and CDR2 FNYEAQ come from the germline V gene. The CDR3 runs to 17 residues. The V gene end was trimmed by 5 bases and the J gene end by 3 bases; junction bases not matched to a gene: 11.